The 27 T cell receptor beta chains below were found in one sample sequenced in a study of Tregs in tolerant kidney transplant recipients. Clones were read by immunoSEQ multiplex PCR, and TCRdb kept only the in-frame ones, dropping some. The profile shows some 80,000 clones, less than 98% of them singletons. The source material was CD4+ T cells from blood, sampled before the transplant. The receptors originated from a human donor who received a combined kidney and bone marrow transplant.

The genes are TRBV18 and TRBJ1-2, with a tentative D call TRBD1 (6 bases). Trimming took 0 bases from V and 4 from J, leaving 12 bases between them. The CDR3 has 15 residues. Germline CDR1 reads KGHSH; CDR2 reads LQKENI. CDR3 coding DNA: TGTGCCAGCTCACCACCCACAGGGAAGAGCTATGGCTACACCTTC. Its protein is CASSPPTGKSYGYTF.

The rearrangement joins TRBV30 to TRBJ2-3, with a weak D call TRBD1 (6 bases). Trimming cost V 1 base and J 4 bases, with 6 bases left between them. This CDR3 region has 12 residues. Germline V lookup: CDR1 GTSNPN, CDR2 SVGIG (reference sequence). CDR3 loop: CAWSAGADTQYF. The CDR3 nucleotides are TGTGCCTGGAGTGCAGGGGCAGATACGCAGTATTTT.

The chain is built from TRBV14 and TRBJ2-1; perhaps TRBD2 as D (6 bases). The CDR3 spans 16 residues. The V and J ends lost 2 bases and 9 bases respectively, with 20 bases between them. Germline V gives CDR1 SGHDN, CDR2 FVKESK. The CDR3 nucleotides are TGTGCCAGCAGCCAACAACCCGGGACCAACGGGGGTGAGCAGTTCTTC. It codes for CASSQQPGTNGGEQFF. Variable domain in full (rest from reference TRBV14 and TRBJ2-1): EAGVTQFPSHSVIEKGQTVTLRCDPISGHDNLYWYRRVMGKEIKFLLHFVKESKQDESGMPNNRFLAERTGGTYSTLKVQPAELEDSGVYFCASSQQPGTNGGEQFFGPGTRLTVL.

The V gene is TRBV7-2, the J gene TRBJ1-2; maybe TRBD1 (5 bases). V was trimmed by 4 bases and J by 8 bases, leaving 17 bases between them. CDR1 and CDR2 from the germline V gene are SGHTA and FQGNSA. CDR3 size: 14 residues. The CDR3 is CASSYRQTPRGYTF. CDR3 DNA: TGTGCCAGCAGCTACCGACAGACCCCTCGGGGCTACACCTTC.

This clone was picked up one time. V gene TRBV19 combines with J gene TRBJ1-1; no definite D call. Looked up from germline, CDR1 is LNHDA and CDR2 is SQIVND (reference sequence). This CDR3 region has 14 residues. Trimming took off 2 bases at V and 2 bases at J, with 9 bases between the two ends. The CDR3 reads CASSIPGANTEAFF. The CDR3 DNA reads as TGTGCCAGTAGTATACCGGGAGCAAACACTGAAGCTTTCTTT.

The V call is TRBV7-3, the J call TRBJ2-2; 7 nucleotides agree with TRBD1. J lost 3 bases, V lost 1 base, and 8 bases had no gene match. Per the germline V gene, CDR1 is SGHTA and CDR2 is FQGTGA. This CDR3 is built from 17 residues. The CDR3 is CASSLRGYGTDTGELFF. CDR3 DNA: TGTGCCAGCAGCTTAAGGGGTTACGGGACAGACACCGGGGAGCTGTTTTTT.

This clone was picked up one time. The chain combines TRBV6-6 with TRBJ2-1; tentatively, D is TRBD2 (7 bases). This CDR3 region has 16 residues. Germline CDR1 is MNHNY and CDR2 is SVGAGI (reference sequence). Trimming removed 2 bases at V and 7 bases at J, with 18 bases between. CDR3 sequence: CASSYQIGGGGNEQFF. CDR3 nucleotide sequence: TGTGCCAGCAGTTACCAGATCGGGGGAGGGGGAAATGAGCAGTTCTTC.

This CDR3 reads CASSLASLLAGVQETQYF. The CDR3 DNA is TGTGCCAGCAGCTTAGCCAGTCTACTAGCGGGGGTCCAAGAGACCCAGTACTTC. V and J are TRBV7-9 and TRBJ2-5; TRBD2 matches 11 bases. With 0 bases clipped from V and 1 base from J, the junction kept 7 bases outside the gene matches. Per the germline V gene, CDR1 is SEHNR and CDR2 is FQNEAQ (reference sequence). This CDR3 contains 18 residues.

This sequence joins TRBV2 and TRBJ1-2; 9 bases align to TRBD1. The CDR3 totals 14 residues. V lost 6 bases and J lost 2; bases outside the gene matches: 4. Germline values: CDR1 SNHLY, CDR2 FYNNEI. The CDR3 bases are TGTGCCAGCAGGACAGGGGGTTTGAACTATGGCTACACCTTC. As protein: CASRTGGLNYGYTF.

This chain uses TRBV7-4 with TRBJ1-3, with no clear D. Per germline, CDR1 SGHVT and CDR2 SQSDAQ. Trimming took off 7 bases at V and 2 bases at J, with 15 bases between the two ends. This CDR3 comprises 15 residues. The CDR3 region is CASTLVFRAGNTIYF. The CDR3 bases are TGTGCCAGCACCCTGGTATTTCGGGCTGGAAACACCATATATTTT.

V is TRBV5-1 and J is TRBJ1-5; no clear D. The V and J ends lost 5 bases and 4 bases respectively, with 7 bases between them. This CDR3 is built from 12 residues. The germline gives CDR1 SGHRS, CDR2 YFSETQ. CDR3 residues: CASRWRNQPQHF. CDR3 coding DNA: TGCGCCAGCAGATGGAGGAATCAGCCCCAGCATTTT. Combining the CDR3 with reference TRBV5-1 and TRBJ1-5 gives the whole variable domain KAGVTQTPRYLIKTRGQQVTLSCSPISGHRSVSWYQQTPGQGLQFLFEYFSETQRNKGNFPGRFSGRQFSNSRSEMNVSTLELGDSALYLCASRWRNQPQHFGDGTRLSIL.

CDR3 sequence reads: CASSRTSGEDTQYF. CDR3 bases: TGTGCCAGCTCTCGGACTAGCGGGGAGGATACGCAGTATTTT. V and J are TRBV18 and TRBJ2-3; 12 bases are a match to TRBD2. The CDR3 sequence is 14 residues long. The germline CDR1 and CDR2 sequences are KGHSH and LQKENI. J lost 6 bases, V lost 6 bases, and 4 bases had no gene match.

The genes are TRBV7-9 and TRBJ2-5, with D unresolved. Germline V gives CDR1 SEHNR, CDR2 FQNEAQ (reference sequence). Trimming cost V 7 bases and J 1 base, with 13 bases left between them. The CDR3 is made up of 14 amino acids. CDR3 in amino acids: CASTPHLVQETQYF. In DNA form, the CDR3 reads TGTGCCAGCACCCCCCATTTAGTCCAAGAGACCCAGTACTTC.

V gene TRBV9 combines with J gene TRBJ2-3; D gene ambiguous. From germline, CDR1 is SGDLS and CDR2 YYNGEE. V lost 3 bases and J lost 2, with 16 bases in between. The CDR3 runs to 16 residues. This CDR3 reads CASSEQISPNTDTQYF. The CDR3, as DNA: TGTGCCAGCAGCGAACAGATTTCTCCTAACACAGATACGCAGTATTTT.

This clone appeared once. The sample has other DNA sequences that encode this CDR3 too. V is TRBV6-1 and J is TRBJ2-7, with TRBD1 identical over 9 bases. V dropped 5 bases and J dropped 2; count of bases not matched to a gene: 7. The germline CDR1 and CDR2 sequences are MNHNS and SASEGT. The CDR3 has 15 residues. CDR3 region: CASSFPGQGPYEQYF. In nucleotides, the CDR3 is TGTGCCAGCAGTTTTCCGGGACAGGGACCCTACGAGCAGTACTTC.

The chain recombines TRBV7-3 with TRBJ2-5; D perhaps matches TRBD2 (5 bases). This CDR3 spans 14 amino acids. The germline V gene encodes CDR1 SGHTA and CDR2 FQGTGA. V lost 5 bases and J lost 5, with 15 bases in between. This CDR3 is CASSPLGSGETQYF. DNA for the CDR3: TGTGCCAGCAGCCCCCTGGGGTCGGGGGAGACCCAGTACTTC.

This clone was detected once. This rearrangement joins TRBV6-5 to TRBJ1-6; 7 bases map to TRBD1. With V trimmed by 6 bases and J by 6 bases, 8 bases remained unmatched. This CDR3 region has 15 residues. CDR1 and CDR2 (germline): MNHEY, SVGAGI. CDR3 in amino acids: CASRFTGASNSPLHF. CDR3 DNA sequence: TGTGCCAGCAGATTTACAGGGGCTAGTAATTCACCCCTCCACTTT.

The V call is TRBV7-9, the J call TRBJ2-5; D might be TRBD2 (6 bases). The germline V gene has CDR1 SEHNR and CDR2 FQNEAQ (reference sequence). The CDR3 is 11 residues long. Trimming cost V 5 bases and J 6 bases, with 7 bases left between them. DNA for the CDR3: TGTGCCAGCAGCGCGGGGAAGACCCAGTACTTC. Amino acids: CASSAGKTQYF.

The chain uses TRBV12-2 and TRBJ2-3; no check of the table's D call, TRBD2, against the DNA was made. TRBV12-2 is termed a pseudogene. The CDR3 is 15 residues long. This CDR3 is CASRQLGAEVDTQYF. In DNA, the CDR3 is TGTGCAAGTCGTCAACTAGGCGCCGAGGTGGATACGCAGTATTTT.

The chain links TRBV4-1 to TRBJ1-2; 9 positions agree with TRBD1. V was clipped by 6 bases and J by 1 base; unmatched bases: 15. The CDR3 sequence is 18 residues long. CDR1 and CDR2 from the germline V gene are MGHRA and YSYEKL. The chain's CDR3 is CASRSPMTGGPHNYGYTF. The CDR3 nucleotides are TGCGCCAGCAGATCCCCTATGACAGGGGGGCCCCATAACTATGGCTACACCTTC.

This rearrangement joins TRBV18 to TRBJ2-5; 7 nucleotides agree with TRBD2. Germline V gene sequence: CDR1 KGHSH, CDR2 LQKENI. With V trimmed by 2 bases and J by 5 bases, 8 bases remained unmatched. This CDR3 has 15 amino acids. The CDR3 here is CASSPAGDSVETQYF. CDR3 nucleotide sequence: TGTGCCAGCTCACCAGCGGGAGACTCTGTTGAGACCCAGTACTTC.

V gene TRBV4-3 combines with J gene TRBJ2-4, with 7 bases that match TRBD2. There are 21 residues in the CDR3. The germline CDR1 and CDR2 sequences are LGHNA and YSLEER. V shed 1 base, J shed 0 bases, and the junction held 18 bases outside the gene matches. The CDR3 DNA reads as TGCGCCAGCAGCCAAGCGATCGGGGGGAGGGGAGCGATACTAGCCAAAAACATTCAGTACTTC. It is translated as CASSQAIGGRGAILAKNIQYF.

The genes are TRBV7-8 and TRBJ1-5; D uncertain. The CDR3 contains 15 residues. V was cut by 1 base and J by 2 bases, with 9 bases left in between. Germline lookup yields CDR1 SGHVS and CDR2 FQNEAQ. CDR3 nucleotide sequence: TGTGCCAGCAGCTTAGGTCGCACGGGCAATCAGCCCCAGCATTTT. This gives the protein CASSLGRTGNQPQHF.

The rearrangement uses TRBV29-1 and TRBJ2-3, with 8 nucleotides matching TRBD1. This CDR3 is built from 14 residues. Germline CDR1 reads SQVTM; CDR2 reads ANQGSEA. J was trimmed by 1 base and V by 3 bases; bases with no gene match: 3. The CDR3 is CSVEQGAGTDTQYF. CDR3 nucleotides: TGCAGCGTTGAGCAGGGGGCGGGCACAGATACGCAGTATTTT.

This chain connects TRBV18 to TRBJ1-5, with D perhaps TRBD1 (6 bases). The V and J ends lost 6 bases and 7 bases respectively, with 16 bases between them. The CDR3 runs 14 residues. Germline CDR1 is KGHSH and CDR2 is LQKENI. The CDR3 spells CASSQQGRGQPQHF. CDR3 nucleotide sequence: TGTGCCAGCTCGCAACAGGGTCGAGGGCAGCCCCAGCATTTT. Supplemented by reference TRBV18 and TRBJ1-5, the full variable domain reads NAGVMQNPRHLVRRRGQEARLRCSPMKGHSHVYWYRQLPEEGLKFMVYLQKENIIDESGMPKERFSAEFPKEGPSILRIQQVVRGDSAAYFCASSQQGRGQPQHFGDGTRLSIL.

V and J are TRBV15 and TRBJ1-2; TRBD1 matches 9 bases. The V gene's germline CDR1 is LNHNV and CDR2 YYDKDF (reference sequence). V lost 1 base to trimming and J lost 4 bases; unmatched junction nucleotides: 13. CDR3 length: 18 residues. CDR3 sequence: CATSRAPRTGEYRYGYTF. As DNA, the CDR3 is TGTGCCACCAGCAGAGCCCCCCGGACAGGGGAGTACCGCTATGGCTACACCTTC.

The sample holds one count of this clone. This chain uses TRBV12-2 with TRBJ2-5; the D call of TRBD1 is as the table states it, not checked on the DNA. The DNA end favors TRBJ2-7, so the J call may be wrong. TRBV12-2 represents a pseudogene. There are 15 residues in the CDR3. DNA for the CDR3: TGTGCAAGTCGTTTGGACAGGGGGCGCTTCCACGAGCAGTACTTC. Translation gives CASRLDRGRFHEQYF.